This T cell receptor beta chain originates from a study of cytomegalovirus exposure and HLA in healthy donors. Whole-study context: One earlier analysis, a look at roughly 180 million T cells, found some 120 million unique TCR beta sequences. Study conclusions and caveats: The authors later found TCR association rates varying by HLA locus, with DRB1 most and HLA-C fewest. TCR beta chain V- and J-gene trimming was linked, in a later analysis, to a missense variant in DCLRE1C. In a later analysis, at a false discovery rate of 0.05, 17,000 or so TCR beta sequences matched HLA alleles.

As regards this clone: Its specificity is unknown.

PCR was performed using 60 Vbeta and 13 Jbeta primers. TCRdb's table, derived via immunoSEQ multiplex PCR, lists solely in-frame clones and lacks some. Among 150,000 to 200,000 clones listed, roughly four fifths were seen once. V was pared by 6 bases and J by 0 bases, with 9 bases between. The CDR3 runs 14 residues. Germline assignment: CDR1 MNHEY and CDR2 SVGAGI. Sequenced material: PBMCs. The sequence was collected from a girl aged 5-17 years in good health and CMV-seropositive. J is TRBJ2-1 and V is TRBV6-5; no firm D call. The CDR3 here is CASRETSSYNEQFF. CDR3 coding DNA: TGTGCCAGCAGGGAGACCAGCTCCTACAATGAGCAGTTCTTC.